These 31 T cell receptor beta chains share one sample of origin, sequenced in a study of Graves' ophthalmopathy and Graves' hyperthyroidism. Transcripts of RNA were the source for amplifying TCR beta CDR3 regions. HTBI primers were employed in first-round RT-PCR, then a second-round multiplex PCR followed. From the multiplex PCR reads, TCRdb called clonotypes with MiXCR, one entry per CDR3 protein. The top ten clones hold less than 55% of a sample with hundreds of thousands of distinct CDR3 sequences, roughly two fifths of them seen once. Sample: peripheral blood. These receptor sequences come from an adult man with Graves' ophthalmopathy.

This clonotype appeared many times. This chain uses TRBV15 with TRBJ2-5; tentatively, D is TRBD2 (5 bases). With 4 bases removed from V and 0 bases from J, the gap between germline ends came to 18 bases. There are 17 residues in the CDR3. Looked up from germline, CDR1 is LNHNV and CDR2 is YYDKDF (reference sequence). CDR3 in DNA: TGTGCCACCAGCACGAGGGATGGGTCTTCGTACCAAGAGACCCAGTACTTC. It specifies CATSTRDGSSYQETQYF. The entire variable domain, with the rest obtained from reference TRBV15 and TRBJ2-5, is as follows: DAMVIQNPRYQVTQFGKPVTLSCSQTLNHNVMYWYQQKSSQAPKLLFHYYDKDFNNEADTPDNFQSRRPNTSFCFLDIRSPGLGDTAMYLCATSTRDGSSYQETQYFGPGTRLLVL.

The J gene is TRBJ1-5, the V gene TRBV29-1, with D possibly TRBD1 on 5 matching bases. The CDR3 covers 14 residues. V dropped 4 bases and J dropped 2 bases, with 12 bases sitting between them. Germline V gene data show CDR1 as SQVTM and CDR2 as ANQGSEA. CDR3 residues: CSVVYGGGNQPQHF. The CDR3 DNA follows: TGCAGCGTTGTATACGGAGGGGGCAATCAGCCCCAGCATTTT.

J is TRBJ1-5 and V is TRBV25-1; D gene ambiguous. Germline CDR1 MGHDK, CDR2 SYGVNS. With 4 bases removed from V and 13 bases from J, the gap between germline ends came to 23 bases. CDR3 length equals 15 residues. CDR3 bases: TGTGCCAGCAGTGGAGCCAGTTTTGCGTATTTTGGACAGCATTTT. Its protein product is CASSGASFAYFGQHF.

This clonotype came up many times. The genes are TRBV29-1 and TRBJ1-1; 9 bases are shared with TRBD1. This CDR3 has 13 residues. J lost 5 bases, V lost 3 bases, and 4 bases had no gene match. Germline V gene lookup returns CDR1 SQVTM and CDR2 ANQGSEA. The CDR3, as DNA: TGCAGCGTTGAGGGACAGGGCACGACTGAAGCTTTCTTT. Encoded protein: CSVEGQGTTEAFF.

The chain recombines TRBV20-1 with TRBJ2-2, with D possibly being TRBD1 (5 bases). Germline CDR1 is DFQATT and CDR2 is SNEGSKA (reference sequence). V lost 5 bases to trimming and J lost 2 bases, with 12 bases between them. CDR3 length: 14 amino acids. CDR3 sequence (DNA): TGCAGTGCTGAAGACGGACACAACACCGGGGAGCTGTTTTTT. It encodes CSAEDGHNTGELFF.

This clonotype was detected only a few times. This chain uses TRBV28 with TRBJ2-7; 7 nucleotides match TRBD1. CDR1 and CDR2 (germline): MDHEN, SYDVKM. The CDR3 sequence is 13 residues long. V trimming: 8 bases; J trimming: 2 bases; junction bases outside the gene matches: 6. The CDR3 protein is CASEHRGAYEQYF. The CDR3 region has the DNA TGTGCCAGCGAACACAGGGGAGCCTACGAGCAGTACTTC.

About this clonotype: With a much larger clone just one base away, this may be a read error. The chain combines TRBV10-2 with TRBJ2-5, with no clear D. The CDR3 loop spans 13 amino acids. Trimming cost V 0 bases and J 7 bases, with 9 bases left between them. Per the germline V gene, CDR1 is WSHSY and CDR2 is SAAADI. CDR3 DNA: TGCGCCAGCAGTGAGTCAGGGATGGTGACCCAGTACTTC. Translating it yields CASSESGMVTQYF.

This chain links TRBV7-9 with TRBJ2-7; 11 bases are a match to TRBD1. This CDR3 is 14 amino acids long. The germline gives CDR1 SEHNR, CDR2 FQNEAQ (reference sequence). V shed 3 bases and J 5 bases; nucleotides not matched to a gene: 3. CDR3 sequence reads: CASSFGTGGHEQYF. DNA for the CDR3: TGTGCCAGCAGCTTTGGGACAGGGGGTCACGAGCAGTACTTC.

This clonotype was picked up one time. This may be a read error: a much more frequent sequence differs by one nucleotide. CDR3 sequence: CASSERTGKETQHF. The CDR3 DNA reads TGTGCCAGCAGTGAAAGGACAGGGAAGGAGACCCAGCACTTC. The chain combines TRBV2 with TRBJ2-5; 8 bases align to TRBD1. Germline V gives CDR1 SNHLY, CDR2 FYNNEI. The CDR3 spans 14 residues.

The rearrangement uses TRBV6-1 and TRBJ1-3, with a tentative D call TRBD1 (5 bases). CDR1 is MNHNS, CDR2 SASEGT, per germline. Trimming removed 8 bases at V and 0 bases at J, with 14 bases between. This CDR3 has 15 residues. CDR3: CASYTDRDSGNTIYF. In DNA form, the CDR3 reads TGTGCCAGCTACACCGACAGAGACTCTGGAAACACCATATATTTT.

The J gene is TRBJ1-5, the V gene TRBV20-1, with D maybe TRBD1 (6 bases). Germline values: CDR1 DFQATT, CDR2 SNEGSKA (reference sequence). The CDR3 totals 14 residues. Trimming cost V 5 bases and J 4 bases, with 15 bases left between them. The CDR3 protein is CSAVRGAPNQPQHF. The CDR3 coding sequence is TGCAGTGCTGTTCGGGGGGCGCCTAATCAGCCCCAGCATTTT.

Regarding this clonotype: Being one base from a much bigger clone, this may be a read error. V is TRBV29-1 and J is TRBJ2-7; 8 bases align to TRBD1. This CDR3 has 13 residues. The V gene's germline CDR1 is SQVTM and CDR2 ANQGSEA. The CDR3 DNA sequence: TGCAGCATTGAAAGGACAGGGTTCCACGAGCAGTACTTC. This encodes CSIERTGFHEQYF.

Concerning this clonotype: A much larger clone sits a single nucleotide away, making a read error possible. Given the absence of the conserved phenylalanine or tryptophan at the CDR3 end, a read error is likely. This chain uses TRBV12-3 or TRBV12-4 with TRBJ2-7; 10 positions match TRBD2. Losses at the gene ends were 5 bases for V and 3 bases for J; bases not matched to a gene: 7. CDR3 length: 15 residues. The DNA for the CDR3 is TGTGCCAGCAGTGCCGGACTAGCGGAACACTACGAGCAGTACCTC. It translates to CASSAGLAEHYEQYL.

The chain recombines TRBV24-1 with TRBJ2-3, with D possibly matching TRBD1 (6 bases). V was clipped by 4 bases and J by 8 bases, with 21 bases between them. This CDR3 has 16 amino acids. Germline-derived CDR1 and CDR2 are KGHDR and SFDVKD. The CDR3 here is CATSDPRDTTASTQYF. As DNA, the CDR3 is TGTGCCACCAGTGACCCACGGGACACCACAGCGTCTACGCAGTATTTT.

The chain recombines TRBV2 with TRBJ1-2; 7 bases fit TRBD1. Germline-derived CDR1 and CDR2 are SNHLY and FYNNEI. With V trimmed by 5 bases and J by 8 bases, 8 bases remained unmatched. The CDR3 covers 13 residues. The CDR3 DNA is TGTGCCAGCAGTCCCCGGGACAGACGGGGCTACACCTTC. As protein: CASSPRDRRGYTF.

The chain employs TRBV7-3 and TRBJ2-2, with D hard to call. Germline CDR1 is SGHTA and CDR2 is FQGTGA. The V and J ends lost 2 bases and 3 bases respectively, with 10 bases between them. The CDR3 totals 15 residues. Written as DNA, the CDR3 is TGTGCCAGCAGCTTAGGGCCTCGGGACACCGGGGAGCTGTTTTTT. It translates to CASSLGPRDTGELFF.

This clonotype was seen a few times. The V gene is TRBV7-2, the J gene TRBJ2-7; D might be TRBD1 (5 bases). V dropped 3 bases and J dropped 5 bases, with 8 bases sitting between them. CDR1 and CDR2 (germline): SGHTA, FQGNSA. The CDR3 is made up of 12 amino acids. The CDR3 sequence is CASSFMGHEQYF. CDR3 DNA: TGTGCCAGCAGCTTTATGGGGCACGAGCAGTACTTC.

This clonotype was found a few times. This chain links TRBV5-1 with TRBJ1-3, with a tentative D call TRBD1 (5 bases). CDR3 size: 13 residues. Germline CDR1 SGHRS, CDR2 YFSETQ. V shed 2 bases and J shed 4 bases, with 7 bases lying between them. DNA for the CDR3: TGCGCCAGCAGCTTAGGGGTCGGAAACACCATATATTTT. Translation gives CASSLGVGNTIYF.

This clonotype was picked up many times. The rearrangement uses TRBV7-2 and TRBJ2-5; D remains unclear. CDR1 and CDR2 (germline): SGHTA, FQGNSA. The CDR3 spans 13 residues. V was trimmed by 8 bases and J by 1 base, leaving 11 bases between them. The chain's CDR3 is CASARSLQETQYF. CDR3 DNA: TGTGCCAGCGCGAGATCTCTCCAAGAGACCCAGTACTTC.

This chain connects TRBV25-1 to TRBJ1-1; D ambiguous. V was clipped by 6 bases and J by 6 bases, with 5 bases between them. Germline loops: CDR1 MGHDK, CDR2 SYGVNS. The CDR3 has 10 amino acids. The CDR3 sequence is CASREAEAFF. In DNA form, the CDR3 reads TGTGCCAGCAGGGAGGCTGAAGCTTTCTTT.

This clonotype was recorded many times. The chain recombines TRBV7-9 with TRBJ2-6; 9 positions match TRBD1. V shed 6 bases and J 0 bases; nucleotides not matched to a gene: 3. This CDR3 is built from 16 residues. The germline V gene encodes CDR1 SEHNR and CDR2 FQNEAQ (reference sequence). CDR3 nucleotides: TGTGCCAGCAGGGGACAGGGTGGCTCTGGGGCCAACGTCCTGACTTTC. This codes for CASRGQGGSGANVLTF.

This chain uses TRBV2 with TRBJ1-2; 7 bases align to TRBD1. Per germline, CDR1 SNHLY and CDR2 FYNNEI. V gave up 7 bases and J gave up 2 bases; unmatched junction bases: 7. The CDR3 loop spans 14 amino acids. The CDR3 protein is CASNTGAMNYGYTF. In nucleotides, the CDR3 is TGTGCCAGCAACACAGGGGCCATGAACTATGGCTACACCTTC.

The sample holds many counts of this clonotype. The rearrangement links TRBV7-8 to TRBJ2-5; D gene uncertain. The CDR3 totals 16 residues. The V gene's germline CDR1 is SGHVS and CDR2 FQNEAQ. The V end was cut by 5 bases, the J end by 4 bases, with 20 bases between. The CDR3 DNA follows: TGTGCCAGCAGCCCACAGCCGACTCAACTCGCAGAGACCCAGTACTTC. This translates into CASSPQPTQLAETQYF.

This clonotype was recorded at least ten times. The rearrangement joins TRBV14 to TRBJ2-5, with D perhaps TRBD2 (5 bases). The CDR3 sequence is 12 residues long. Germline loops: CDR1 SGHDN, CDR2 FVKESK. Trimming took 0 bases from V and 7 from J, leaving 6 bases between them. Here the CDR3 reads CASSQDGGTQYF. For the CDR3, the DNA is TGTGCCAGCAGCCAAGACGGAGGGACCCAGTACTTC.

The rearrangement uses TRBV20-1 and TRBJ2-7, with 7 positions matching TRBD1. Losses at the gene ends were 2 bases for V and 2 bases for J; bases not matched to a gene: 12. CDR1 is DFQATT and CDR2 is SNEGSKA in the germline V gene (reference sequence). The CDR3 covers 16 residues. The CDR3 here is CSARFNVQGIPYEQYF. The CDR3 region has the DNA TGCAGTGCTAGATTTAATGTACAGGGGATTCCCTACGAGCAGTACTTC.

V and J are TRBV9 and TRBJ1-1; D is ambiguous. The germline CDR1 and CDR2 sequences are SGDLS and YYNGEE. V was trimmed by 5 bases and J by 2 bases, leaving 13 bases between them. CDR3 length equals 14 residues. CDR3 residues: CASSLLTPNTEAFF. The CDR3 DNA sequence: TGTGCCAGCAGTTTATTGACACCTAACACTGAAGCTTTCTTT.

The rearrangement uses TRBV15 and TRBJ2-5, with a possible D match to TRBD1 (5 bases). Germline assignment: CDR1 LNHNV and CDR2 YYDKDF (reference sequence). The CDR3 has 18 amino acids. The V end was cut by 1 base, the J end by 5 bases, with 23 bases between. The CDR3 DNA is TGTGCCACCAGCAGAGTCGCCAGGGCTAACTATGGCGTGGAGACCCAGTACTTC. Its translation: CATSRVARANYGVETQYF.

V usage is TRBV6-5 and J usage is TRBJ2-2; 9 bases agree with TRBD1. Trimming removed 2 bases from V and 4 bases from J; junction bases left unmatched: 2. The CDR3 is 15 residues long. CDR1 is MNHEY, CDR2 SVGAGI, per germline. The CDR3 sequence is CASSYGTGFTGELFF. DNA of the CDR3: TGTGCCAGCAGTTACGGGACAGGGTTCACCGGGGAGCTGTTTTTT.

This sequence joins TRBV19 and TRBJ1-1; D gene ambiguous. V lost 1 base and J 0 bases, leaving 9 bases between the germline ends. The germline gives CDR1 LNHDA, CDR2 SQIVND (reference sequence). This CDR3 contains 15 residues. The CDR3 reads CASSIVASMNTEAFF. In DNA, the CDR3 is TGTGCCAGTAGTATAGTCGCCAGTATGAACACTGAAGCTTTCTTT.

The chain carries TRBV5-1 and TRBJ1-1, with 11 bases lining up with TRBD1. The CDR3 is 16 amino acids. V dropped 2 bases and J dropped 4; count of bases not matched to a gene: 7. Germline CDR1 and CDR2: SGHRS and YFSETQ. CDR3 in DNA: TGCGCCAGCAGCTTTACCGGGACAGGGGGAGCCACTGAAGCTTTCTTT. It specifies CASSFTGTGGATEAFF.

This clonotype came up a few times. The rearrangement uses TRBV11-2 and TRBJ2-5; 13 bases line up with TRBD2. J lost 2 bases, V lost 5 bases, and 8 bases had no gene match. This CDR3 contains 17 residues. Germline CDR1 SGHAT, CDR2 FQNNGV. CDR3 nucleotides: TGTGCCAGCAGCAGACAACTAGCGGGGGGGGGTCAAGAGACCCAGTACTTC. Protein sequence: CASSRQLAGGGQETQYF.